This T cell receptor (beta chain) was found in a study of CD8 T cells in Susac syndrome. TCR beta from blood CD8+ and CD4+ T cells was sequenced. About this clonotype: The antigen remains undetermined.

Reverse transcription of roughly 0.5 to 1 ug RNA was carried out with random hexamers. TCRdb used MiXCR to reprocess the immunoSEQ multiplex PCR reads, holding one entry per CDR3 protein. The repertoire includes tens of thousands of distinct CDR3 sequences, more than 85% of them detected once, and just over 0.5% sits in the top ten. Trimming removed 7 bases at V and 4 bases at J, with 7 bases between. This CDR3 has 11 residues. The study's findings and limits: The study conceded that its TCR sequencing and HLA analysis involved relatively few individuals.

The TCR sequence derives from a human donor with multiple sclerosis. Sequences were obtained from CD8+ T cells from PBMCs. This chain links TRBV12-3 or TRBV12-4 with TRBJ1-2; unclear D gene. CDR3 DNA sequence: TGTGCCAGCACCTCCGGCTATGGCTACACCTTC. The encoded protein is CASTSGYGYTF.